These T cell receptor beta chains were read from a single sample in a study of cytomegalovirus exposure and HLA in healthy donors. Profiling relied on immunoSEQ multiplex PCR, and the TCRdb table lists in-frame clones only, not all of them. This specimen shows 95,000 to 150,000 clones; the ten leading clones hold roughly 1%. Sequencing used PBMCs. These receptors were collected from a man between 18 and 29 years old in good health and CMV-seronegative. The CDR3 runs from the conserved cysteine through the conserved F or W. D genes are given only for firm matches.

d_call j_call v_call cdr3_aa cdr3_nt
TRBD1 TRBJ1-5 TRBV2 CASSDGTAAQPQHF TGTGCCAGCAGTGACGGGACAGCCGCACAGCCCCAGCATTTT
TRBD2 TRBJ2-3 TRBV5-1 CASRGLAGGGTQYF TGCGCCAGCAGGGGACTAGCGGGAGGAGGTACGCAGTATTTT
TRBD1 TRBJ1-2 TRBV5-1 CASSLRGTGASANYGYTF TGCGCCAGCAGCCTGAGGGGGACAGGGGCATCAGCTAACTATGGCTACACCTTC
- TRBJ1-2 TRBV12-5 CASGRKPGGDGYTF TGTGCTAGTGGCCGAAAACCGGGGGGGGATGGCTACACCTTC
TRBD1 TRBJ2-1 TRBV5-5 CASSLRTGAPNEQFF TGTGCCAGCAGCCTCAGGACAGGGGCGCCCAATGAGCAGTTCTTC
- TRBJ1-1 TRBV5-5 CASSLAVMNTEAFF TGTGCCAGCAGCTTGGCCGTAATGAACACTGAAGCTTTCTTT
TRBD2 TRBJ2-7 TRBV11-2 CASSLIGTSGSSQRYEQYF TGTGCCAGCAGCTTAATTGGGACTAGCGGGAGTTCCCAGCGCTACGAGCAGTACTTC
- TRBJ2-3 TRBV6-5 CASSHSGAGTDTQYF TGTGCCAGCAGTCATAGCGGAGCAGGCACAGATACGCAGTATTTT
TRBD1 TRBJ2-7 TRBV7-8 CASSPDRGYEQYF TGTGCCAGCAGTCCTGACAGGGGATACGAGCAGTACTTC
- TRBJ2-7 TRBV7-9 CASSFYPSPHEQYF TGTGCCAGCAGCTTTTATCCTAGCCCCCACGAGCAGTACTTC
- TRBJ2-2 TRBV5-4 CASSLEWGGRWTGELFF TGTGCCAGCAGCTTGGAGTGGGGGGGCCGCTGGACCGGGGAGCTGTTTTTT
- TRBJ2-1 TRBV6-4 CASSDQMEGEQFF TGTGCCAGCAGTGACCAGATGGAGGGTGAGCAGTTCTTC
- TRBJ1-2 TRBV6-1 CASSELAGNYGYTF TGTGCCAGCAGTGAATTAGCAGGGAACTATGGCTACACCTTC
- TRBJ1-2 TRBV10-3 CATREEGWDGYTF TGTGCCACGCGTGAGGAAGGTTGGGATGGCTACACCTTC
TRBD1 TRBJ1-1 TRBV6-5 CASSPRTGIGTEAFF TGTGCCAGCAGCCCACGGACAGGGATTGGCACTGAAGCTTTCTTT
- TRBJ2-1 TRBV25-1 CASQRGSSVYNEQFF TGTGCCAGCCAGAGGGGGAGCTCCGTCTACAATGAGCAGTTCTTC
- TRBJ2-5 TRBV18 CASSPGGGETQYF TGTGCCAGCTCACCAGGGGGCGGAGAGACCCAGTACTTC
- TRBJ2-5 TRBV9 CASSVRGSPQETQYF TGTGCCAGCAGCGTAAGAGGGTCGCCTCAAGAGACCCAGTACTTC
TRBD1 TRBJ1-1 TRBV7-9 CASSAGGPTEAFF TGTGCCAGCAGCGCAGGGGGGCCCACTGAAGCTTTCTTT
TRBD1 TRBJ2-2 TRBV27 CASSSARTGVNTGELFF TGTGCCAGCAGTTCGGCACGGACAGGGGTGAACACCGGGGAGCTGTTTTTT
TRBD2 TRBJ2-7 TRBV15 CATSRDRASGNEQYF TGTGCCACCAGCAGAGATAGGGCTAGCGGTAACGAGCAGTACTTC
- TRBJ2-7 TRBV5-1 CASKVFSGTYEQYF TGCGCCAGCAAGGTTTTCTCGGGAACCTACGAGCAGTACTTC
- TRBJ2-7 TRBV5-5 CASSFASVAGDEQYF TGTGCCAGCAGCTTCGCGAGCGTGGCAGGGGACGAGCAGTACTTC
- TRBJ1-5 TRBV10-3 CAISEAGLGNAGQPQHF TGTGCCATCAGTGAGGCTGGGTTGGGCAACGCGGGTCAGCCCCAGCATTTT
TRBD1 TRBJ2-5 TRBV5-6 CASSGAGTGPETQYF TGTGCCAGCAGCGGGGCCGGGACAGGCCCAGAGACCCAGTACTTC
- TRBJ2-5 TRBV5-1 CASSLNIQETQYF TGCGCCAGCAGCTTGAATATCCAAGAGACCCAGTACTTC
TRBD2 TRBJ2-1 TRBV7-9 CASSSTLLAGAYNEQFF TGTGCCAGCAGCTCCACCCTACTAGCGGGGGCCTACAATGAGCAGTTCTTC
- TRBJ1-3 TRBV5-1 CASSLVEPGNTIYF TGCGCCAGCAGCTTGGTGGAGCCCGGAAACACCATATATTTT
- TRBJ2-2 TRBV6-5 CASSYFTNTGELFF TGTGCCAGCAGTTACTTTACGAACACCGGGGAGCTGTTTTTT
- TRBJ1-4 TRBV7-9 CASSPQQGEHEKLFF TGTGCCAGCAGCCCCCAACAGGGTGAGCATGAAAAACTGTTTTTT
- TRBJ1-2 TRBV9 CASSPDLGRGGYTF TGTGCCAGCAGCCCAGACTTGGGGCGAGGTGGCTACACCTTC
- TRBJ1-1 TRBV6-1 CASRIDRKAFF TGTGCCAGCAGAATTGACAGAAAAGCTTTCTTT
- TRBJ2-7 TRBV21-1 CASSRDRKSSYEQYF TGTGCCAGCAGCAGAGACAGGAAAAGCTCCTACGAGCAGTACTTC
TRBD1 TRBJ1-6 TRBV18 CASSPIRDRGQSSPLHF TGTGCCAGCTCACCAATTCGGGACAGGGGACAGAGTTCACCCCTCCACTTT
- TRBJ2-1 TRBV5-1 CASSLIPSSYNEQFF TGCGCCAGCAGCTTGATCCCGAGCTCCTACAATGAGCAGTTCTTC
- TRBJ1-2 TRBV9 CASSVDGRTNYGYTF TGTGCCAGCAGCGTAGATGGCAGAACTAACTATGGCTACACCTTC
TRBD1 TRBJ1-5 TRBV4-1 CASSQTGEDQPQHF TGCGCCAGCAGCCAAACAGGGGAGGATCAGCCCCAGCATTTT
- TRBJ2-3 TRBV5-1 CASSLVETGTDTQYF TGCGCCAGCAGCTTGGTCGAGACAGGCACAGATACGCAGTATTTT
- TRBJ2-1 TRBV2 CASSQASPRDRDEQFF TGTGCCAGCAGCCAGGCTAGCCCCCGGGATCGCGATGAGCAGTTCTTC
- TRBJ1-2 TRBV6-5 CASYSGSLNYGYTF TGTGCCAGCTATTCCGGGTCCCTTAACTATGGCTACACCTTC
- TRBJ1-1 TRBV19 CASSPPGTEAFF TGTGCCAGTAGTCCCCCCGGCACTGAAGCTTTCTTT
- TRBJ2-3 TRBV5-1 CASSLSTDTQYF TGCGCCAGCAGCCTAAGCACAGATACGCAGTATTTT
- TRBJ1-1 TRBV30 CAWSGDTEAFF TGTGCCTGGAGTGGCGACACTGAAGCTTTCTTT
- TRBJ1-2 TRBV6-1 CASKYPDGEDGYTF TGTGCCAGCAAGTACCCGGATGGGGAGGATGGCTACACCTTC
TRBD2 TRBJ2-7 TRBV7-6 CASSFGLAGGSDEQYF TGTGCCAGCAGCTTCGGACTAGCGGGAGGATCCGACGAGCAGTACTTC
TRBD1 TRBJ2-5 TRBV30 CASTGGRKTQYF TGTGCCTCCACAGGGGGCCGGAAGACCCAGTACTTC
TRBD1 TRBJ1-2 TRBV18 CASSPSVGTARPSRGYTF TGTGCCAGCTCCCCATCGGTAGGGACAGCCCGTCCTTCGAGAGGCTATACCTTC
TRBD2 TRBJ2-6 TRBV30 CAWTSGRGSGANVLTF TGTGCCTGGACTAGCGGGAGAGGATCTGGGGCCAACGTCCTGACTTTC
TRBD2 TRBJ2-3 TRBV9 CASSVDSGISTDTQYF TGTGCCAGCAGCGTAGATAGCGGGATTAGCACAGATACGCAGTATTTT
TRBD1 TRBJ1-1 TRBV9 CASSERSGTANTEAFF TGTGCCAGCAGCGAACGCTCCGGGACAGCGAACACTGAAGCTTTCTTT
- TRBJ2-3 TRBV27 CASKGGPGTDTQYF TGTGCCAGCAAGGGGGGGCCAGGAACAGATACGCAGTATTTT
TRBD2 TRBJ2-3 TRBV9 CASSVGLAGGTDTQYF TGTGCCAGCAGCGTCGGACTAGCGGGGGGCACAGATACGCAGTATTTT
- TRBJ2-5 TRBV9 CASSGKVGLIGETQYF TGTGCCAGCAGCGGTAAAGTAGGACTTATAGGGGAGACCCAGTACTTC
TRBD2 TRBJ2-7 TRBV5-1 CASSFLAGGSEQYF TGCGCCAGCAGCTTTCTAGCGGGAGGATCCGAGCAGTACTTC
- TRBJ2-7 TRBV23-1 CASSTTRNYEQYF TGCGCCAGCAGCACGACACGAAACTACGAGCAGTACTTC
TRBD1 TRBJ1-1 TRBV10-3 CATTTRDRNINTEAFF TGTGCCACAACAACCCGGGACAGAAATATTAACACTGAAGCTTTCTTT
TRBD2 TRBJ2-1 TRBV10-1 CASSTGGALNEQFF TGCGCCAGCTCGACGGGAGGTGCTCTCAATGAGCAGTTCTTC
TRBD2 TRBJ2-7 TRBV5-4 CASSLALAGSSYEQYF TGTGCCAGCAGCTTAGCCCTAGCGGGGAGCTCCTACGAGCAGTACTTC